A single sample gave rise to the 21 T cell receptor beta chains below, sequenced in a study of cytotoxic CD8 clonotypes in ibrutinib-treated CLL. Clones were sequenced by immunoSEQ multiplex PCR, and TCRdb holds only the in-frame ones, with some missing. The sample lists approximately 100,000 clones; 45% to 65% were seen once. The input for sequencing was PBMCs, taken after 24 months of ibrutinib treatment. These receptors all come from a human donor with chronic lymphocytic leukemia.

This clone has only a few counts. This rearrangement joins TRBV5-1 to TRBJ2-1; a possible D gene is TRBD2 (6 bases). The V end was cut by 4 bases, the J end by 8 bases, with 22 bases between. CDR1 is SGHRS and CDR2 is YFSETQ in the germline V gene. This CDR3 has 16 amino acids. CDR3 sequence (DNA): TGCGCCAGCAGCGCCGTGGGAGGATCTGGTGGGGATGAGCAGTTCTTC. This sequence encodes CASSAVGGSGGDEQFF.

The V and J genes are TRBV30 and TRBJ2-3; perhaps TRBD2 as D (5 bases). V lost 3 bases to trimming and J lost 3 bases, with 10 bases between them. The length of the CDR3 is 13 residues. In germline, CDR1 is GTSNPN, CDR2 SVGIG (reference sequence). CDR3 nucleotide sequence: TGTGCCTGGAGCCGTCCGGGAACAGATACGCAGTATTTT. This gives the protein CAWSRPGTDTQYF.

The rearrangement uses TRBV4-1 and TRBJ1-2; 7 nucleotides line up with TRBD1. J gave up 4 bases and V 4 bases, and 9 bases lay outside the gene matches. Germline V gene lookup returns CDR1 MGHRA and CDR2 YSYEKL. The length of the CDR3 is 15 residues. CDR3 in amino acids: CASSLLPTGIYGYTF. CDR3 nucleotide sequence: TGCGCCAGCAGCCTTCTTCCGACAGGGATCTATGGCTACACCTTC.

CDR3 nucleotide sequence: TGTGCCAGCAGTGAGGACAGGGTGGTCTACGAGCAGTACTTC. Amino acid sequence: CASSEDRVVYEQYF. The V call is TRBV25-1, the J call TRBJ2-7; TRBD1 aligns across 8 bases. V lost 3 bases, J lost 3 bases, and 4 bases stayed unmatched. The CDR3 loop spans 14 amino acids. The germline V gene has CDR1 MGHDK and CDR2 SYGVNS.

The V call is TRBV11-3, the J call TRBJ2-1, with D possibly being TRBD2 (6 bases). CDR3 size: 13 residues. CDR1 and CDR2 (germline): SGHNT, YENEEA. Deletions cut 5 bases from V and 10 bases from J, with 15 bases between. The CDR3 region has the DNA TGTGCCAGCAGCCCCGGGACTTTCTCCGAGCAGTTCTTC. Translation gives CASSPGTFSEQFF. The whole variable domain, filled in from reference TRBV11-3 and TRBJ2-1, reads EAGVVQSPRYKIIEKKQPVAFWCNPISGHNTLYWYLQNLGQGPELLIRYENEEAVDDSQLPKDRFSAERLKGVDSTLKIQPAELGDSAVYLCASSPGTFSEQFFGPGTRLTVL.

Only a few counts were recorded for this clone. The genes are TRBV12-5 and TRBJ1-4; weak D call: TRBD1 (6 bases). Trimming took 2 bases from V and 7 from J, leaving 17 bases between them. This CDR3 region has 16 residues. Germline values: CDR1 LGHNT, CDR2 FRNRAP. The CDR3: CASGLPSQGEGEKLFF. Written as DNA, the CDR3 is TGTGCTAGTGGTTTGCCGTCACAGGGAGAGGGTGAAAAACTGTTTTTT.

V gene TRBV5-1 combines with J gene TRBJ2-3; the D is unclear. The V gene's germline CDR1 is SGHRS and CDR2 YFSETQ. V lost 2 bases, J lost 1 base, and 11 bases lay in between. The CDR3 is 15 residues long. The CDR3 region has the DNA TGCGCCAGCAGCTTCATGGCGTTGGGCACAGATACGCAGTATTTT. Protein product: CASSFMALGTDTQYF. The whole variable domain, filled in from reference TRBV5-1 and TRBJ2-3, reads KAGVTQTPRYLIKTRGQQVTLSCSPISGHRSVSWYQQTPGQGLQFLFEYFSETQRNKGNFPGRFSGRQFSNSRSEMNVSTLELGDSALYLCASSFMALGTDTQYFGPGTRLTVL.

This clone was counted once. This chain links TRBV30 with TRBJ2-7; tentatively, D is TRBD2 (5 bases). Per the germline V gene, CDR1 is GTSNPN and CDR2 is SVGIG (reference sequence). Between the trimmed V and J ends, which lost 2 bases and 8 bases, there was a span of 13 bases. The CDR3 extends over 12 amino acids. The CDR3 reads CAWSTPPGKQYF. The CDR3 bases are TGTGCCTGGAGTACCCCACCGGGAAAGCAGTACTTC.

This clone has a handful of counts. The rearrangement uses TRBV9 and TRBJ2-1; D possibly matches TRBD1 or TRBD2 (5 bases each). Germline V gives CDR1 SGDLS, CDR2 YYNGEE. This CDR3 has 14 residues. The V end lost 3 bases, the J end lost 5 bases, and 12 bases lay between the germline ends. The CDR3 loop is CASSEHPGHNEQFF. CDR3 coding DNA: TGTGCCAGCAGCGAACATCCGGGGCACAATGAGCAGTTCTTC.

This clone was counted a few times. The chain couples TRBV30 to TRBJ1-5, with D hard to call. This CDR3 has 15 residues. Germline-derived CDR1 and CDR2 are GTSNPN and SVGIG (reference sequence). Trimming cost V 2 bases and J 2 bases, with 13 bases left between them. For the CDR3, the DNA is TGTGCCTGGAGTCCAAGCCCCGGTGGCAATCAGCCCCAGCATTTT. It specifies CAWSPSPGGNQPQHF. The full variable domain, rest sourced from reference TRBV30 and TRBJ1-5, is SQTIHQWPATLVQPVGSPLSLECTVEGTSNPNLYWYRQAAGRGLQLLFYSVGIGQISSEVPQNLSASRPQDRQFILSSKKLLLSDSGFYLCAWSPSPGGNQPQHFGDGTRLSIL.

This clone was seen only a few times. This sequence joins TRBV29-1 and TRBJ2-1, with D perhaps TRBD2 (6 bases). V gave up 6 bases and J gave up 8 bases, with 11 bases separating them. This CDR3 is built from 11 residues. Germline V gives CDR1 SQVTM, CDR2 ANQGSEA. The CDR3: CSVTSSDEQFF. The DNA of the CDR3 is TGCAGCGTGACTAGTTCAGATGAGCAGTTCTTC.

This chain uses TRBV30 with TRBJ1-6; D uncertain. CDR3 length: 11 amino acids. Trimming stripped 3 bases from V and 9 bases from J, with 6 bases between. Germline CDR1 is GTSNPN and CDR2 is SVGIG (reference sequence). The CDR3 loop reads CAWRIGSPLHF. The CDR3 region has the DNA TGTGCCTGGAGAATCGGTTCACCCCTCCACTTT.

In DNA form, the CDR3 reads TGCGCCAGCAGCCCCGGGACAGGTCCTGGCTCTGGAAACACCATATATTTT. Protein product: CASSPGTGPGSGNTIYF. The chain employs TRBV5-1 and TRBJ1-3, with 8 nucleotides matching TRBD1. After removal of 4 bases from V and 0 bases from J, the junction contained 9 bases not matched to a gene. From germline, CDR1 is SGHRS and CDR2 YFSETQ. CDR3 length: 17 residues. The full variable domain, with the rest looked up from reference TRBV5-1 and TRBJ1-3, is KAGVTQTPRYLIKTRGQQVTLSCSPISGHRSVSWYQQTPGQGLQFLFEYFSETQRNKGNFPGRFSGRQFSNSRSEMNVSTLELGDSALYLCASSPGTGPGSGNTIYFGEGSWLTVV.

The gene calls are TRBV18 and TRBJ2-2; 9 bases agree with TRBD1. In germline, CDR1 is KGHSH, CDR2 LQKENI. V gave up 6 bases and J gave up 5 bases; unmatched junction bases: 1. The length of the CDR3 is 13 residues. For the CDR3, the DNA is TGTGCCAGCTCGGGGACAGGGACCGGGGAGCTGTTTTTT. Protein sequence: CASSGTGTGELFF. Complete variable domain (other parts from reference TRBV18 and TRBJ2-2): NAGVMQNPRHLVRRRGQEARLRCSPMKGHSHVYWYRQLPEEGLKFMVYLQKENIIDESGMPKERFSAEFPKEGPSILRIQQVVRGDSAAYFCASSGTGTGELFFGEGSRLTVL.

This clone has a handful of counts. V is TRBV9 and J is TRBJ1-1; TRBD1 agrees at 7 bases. CDR3 size: 13 residues. With V trimmed by 5 bases and J by 8 bases, 9 bases remained unmatched. CDR1 is SGDLS and CDR2 is YYNGEE in the germline V gene. CDR3 amino acids: CASRASAGQEAFF. Here the CDR3 DNA reads TGTGCCAGCAGGGCCTCGGCGGGACAGGAAGCTTTCTTT.

The chain links TRBV28 to TRBJ2-3; TRBD1 matches at 9 bases. CDR1 MDHEN and CDR2 SYDVKM come from the germline V gene. With V trimmed by 8 bases and J by 3 bases, 9 bases remained unmatched. This CDR3 contains 15 residues. The CDR3 protein is CASGSGGQGTDTQYF. CDR3 DNA: TGTGCCAGCGGCTCTGGTGGACAGGGGACAGATACGCAGTATTTT.

The chain joins TRBV7-9 to TRBJ2-1, with 12 bases fitting TRBD2. CDR1 is SEHNR and CDR2 is FQNEAQ in the germline V gene (reference sequence). The ends lost 5 bases at V and 7 bases at J; junction bases unmatched: 12. CDR3 size: 17 residues. The CDR3 is CASSRPLAGGPGNEQFF. In DNA form, the CDR3 reads TGTGCCAGCAGCCGCCCCCTAGCGGGGGGGCCAGGTAATGAGCAGTTCTTC.

The rearrangement uses TRBV19 and TRBJ2-2; 10 bases line up with TRBD1. From germline, CDR1 is LNHDA and CDR2 SQIVND (reference sequence). The CDR3 runs 17 residues. The J segment lost 4 bases and the V segment lost 5 bases, leaving 10 bases of the junction unmatched. Written as DNA, the CDR3 is TGTGCCAGTAGTTCCGGGACAGGGGTATCGGGCACCGGGGAGCTGTTTTTT. It translates to CASSSGTGVSGTGELFF.

The V and J genes are TRBV7-9 and TRBJ2-5, with D possibly called TRBD1 or TRBD2 (5 bases each). The CDR3 runs to 12 residues. V lost 5 bases to trimming and J lost 11 bases, with 15 bases between them. The germline CDR1 and CDR2 sequences are SEHNR and FQNEAQ (reference sequence). The CDR3 protein is CASSDSLGEQYF. In nucleotides, the CDR3 is TGTGCCAGCAGCGATTCCCTGGGGGAGCAGTACTTC.

This clone was counted at least ten times. The rearrangement joins TRBV19 to TRBJ1-5; a weak D match, TRBD1 (5 bases). Trimming took 6 bases from V and 3 from J, leaving 15 bases between them. CDR1 and CDR2 from the germline V gene are LNHDA and SQIVND (reference sequence). The CDR3 is 15 amino acids. The CDR3 here is CASRKTAMDNQPQHF. The CDR3 DNA follows: TGTGCCAGTAGAAAGACAGCGATGGACAATCAGCCCCAGCATTTT.

This clone appeared a few times. This chain joins TRBV6-6 and TRBJ1-2, with 8 bases that match TRBD1. The CDR3 is 16 residues long. Trimming at V came to 6 bases and at J to 4 bases, leaving 13 bases not matched to a gene. Germline values: CDR1 MNHNY, CDR2 SVGAGI (reference sequence). The CDR3 sequence: CASRSLDREEGYGYTF. DNA for the CDR3: TGTGCCAGCAGATCATTGGACAGGGAAGAGGGCTATGGCTACACCTTC.